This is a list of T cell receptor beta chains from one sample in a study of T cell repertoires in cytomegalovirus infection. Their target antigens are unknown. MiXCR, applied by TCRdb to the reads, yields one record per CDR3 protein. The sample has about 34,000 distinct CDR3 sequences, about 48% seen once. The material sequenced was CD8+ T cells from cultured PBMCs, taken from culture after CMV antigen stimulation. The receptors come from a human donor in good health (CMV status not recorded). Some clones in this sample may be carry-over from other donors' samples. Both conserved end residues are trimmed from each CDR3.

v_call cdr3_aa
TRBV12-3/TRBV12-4 ASSGSGPGRGEQF
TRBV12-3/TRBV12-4 ASSLRTSGGETQY
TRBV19 ASTSGLTYGYT
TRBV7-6 ASTRQGSYGYT
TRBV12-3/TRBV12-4 ASRLGQGIQPQH
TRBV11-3 ASSLDPPGAGVPTGELF
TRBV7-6 ASSSPRGVDTGELF
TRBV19 ASSIAEPGAEITYEQY
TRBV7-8 ASSLGRGLRLGANVLT
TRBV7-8 ASSLGGDYGYT
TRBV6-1 ASIGASSVNEQF
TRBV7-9 ASSQGNGEQY
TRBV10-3 AISESKYSGGIDNEQF
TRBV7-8 ASSLAGFKRNEQF
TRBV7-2 ASSSTPTGNYEQY
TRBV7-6 ASSLSNFQGADGYT
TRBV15 ATSSGGSNQPQH
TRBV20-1 SATSPGLAGEETQY